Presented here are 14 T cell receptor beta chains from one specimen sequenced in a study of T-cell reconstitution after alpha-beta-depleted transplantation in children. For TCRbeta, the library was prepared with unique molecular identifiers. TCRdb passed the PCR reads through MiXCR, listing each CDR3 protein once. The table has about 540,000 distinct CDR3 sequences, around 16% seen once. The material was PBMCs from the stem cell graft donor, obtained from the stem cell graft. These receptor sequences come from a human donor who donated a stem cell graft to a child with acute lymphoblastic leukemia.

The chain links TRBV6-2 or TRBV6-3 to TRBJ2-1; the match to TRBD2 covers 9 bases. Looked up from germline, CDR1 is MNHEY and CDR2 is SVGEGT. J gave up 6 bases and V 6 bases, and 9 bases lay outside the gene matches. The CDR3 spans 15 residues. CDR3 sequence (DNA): TGTGCCAGCAGACCGGCGGGACTAGCTGGCAATGAGCAGTTCTTC. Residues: CASRPAGLAGNEQFF.

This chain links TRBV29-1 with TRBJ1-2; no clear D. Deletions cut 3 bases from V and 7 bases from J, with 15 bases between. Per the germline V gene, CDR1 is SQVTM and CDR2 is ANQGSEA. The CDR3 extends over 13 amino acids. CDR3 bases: TGCAGCGTTGAGGTTTTGGGCAACAGTGGCTACACCTTC. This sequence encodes CSVEVLGNSGYTF.

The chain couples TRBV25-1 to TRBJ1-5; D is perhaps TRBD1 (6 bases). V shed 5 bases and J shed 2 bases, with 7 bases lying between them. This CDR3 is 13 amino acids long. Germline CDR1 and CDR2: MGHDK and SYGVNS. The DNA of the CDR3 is TGTGCCAGCAGTAGGACAGGCAATCAGCCCCAGCATTTT. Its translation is CASSRTGNQPQHF.

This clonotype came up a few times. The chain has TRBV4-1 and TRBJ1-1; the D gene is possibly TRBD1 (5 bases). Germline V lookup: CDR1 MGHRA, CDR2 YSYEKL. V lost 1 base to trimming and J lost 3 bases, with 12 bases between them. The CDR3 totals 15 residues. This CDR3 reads CASSQVAGRYTEAFF. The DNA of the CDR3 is TGCGCCAGCAGCCAAGTGGCAGGGAGGTACACTGAAGCTTTCTTT.

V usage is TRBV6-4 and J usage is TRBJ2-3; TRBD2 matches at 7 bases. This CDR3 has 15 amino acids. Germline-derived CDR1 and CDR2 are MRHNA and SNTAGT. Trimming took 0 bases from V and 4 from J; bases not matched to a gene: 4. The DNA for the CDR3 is TGTGCCAGCAGTGACTCTCCTAGCGGCTCAGATACGCAGTATTTT. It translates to CASSDSPSGSDTQYF.

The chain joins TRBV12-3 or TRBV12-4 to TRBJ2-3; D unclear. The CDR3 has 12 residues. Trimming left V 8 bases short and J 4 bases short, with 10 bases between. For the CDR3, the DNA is TGTGCCAGCCGGGCTACCCCAGATACGCAGTATTTT. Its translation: CASRATPDTQYF.

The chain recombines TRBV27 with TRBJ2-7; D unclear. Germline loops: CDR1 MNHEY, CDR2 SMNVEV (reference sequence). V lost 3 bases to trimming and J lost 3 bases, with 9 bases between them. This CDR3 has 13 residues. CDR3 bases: TGTGCCAGCAGTTTTACACCCTTCTACGAGCAGTACTTC. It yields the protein CASSFTPFYEQYF.

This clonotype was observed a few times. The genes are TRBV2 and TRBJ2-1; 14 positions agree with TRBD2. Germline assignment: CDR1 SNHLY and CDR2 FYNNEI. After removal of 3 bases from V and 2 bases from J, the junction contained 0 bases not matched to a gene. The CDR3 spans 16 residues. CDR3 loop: CASSETSGRAYNEQFF. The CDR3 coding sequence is TGTGCCAGCAGTGAGACTAGCGGGAGGGCCTACAATGAGCAGTTCTTC.

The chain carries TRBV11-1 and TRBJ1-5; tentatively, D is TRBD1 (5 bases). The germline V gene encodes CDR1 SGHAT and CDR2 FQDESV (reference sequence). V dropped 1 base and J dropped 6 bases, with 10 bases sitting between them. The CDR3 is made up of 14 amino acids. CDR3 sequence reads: CASSLGRDPQPQHF. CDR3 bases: TGTGCCAGCAGCTTAGGCAGGGATCCTCAGCCCCAGCATTTT. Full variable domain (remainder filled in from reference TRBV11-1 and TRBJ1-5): EAEVAQSPRYKITEKSQAVAFWCDPISGHATLYWYRQILGQGPELLVQFQDESVVDDSQLPKDRFSAERLKGVDSTLKIQPAELGDSAMYLCASSLGRDPQPQHFGDGTRLSIL.

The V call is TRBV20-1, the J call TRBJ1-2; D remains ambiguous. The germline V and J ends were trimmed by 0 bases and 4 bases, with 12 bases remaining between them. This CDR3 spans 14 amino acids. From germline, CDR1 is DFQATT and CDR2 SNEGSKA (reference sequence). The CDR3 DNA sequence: TGCAGTGCTAGAGATCAAGGGTCTGGCTATGGCTACACCTTC. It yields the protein CSARDQGSGYGYTF.

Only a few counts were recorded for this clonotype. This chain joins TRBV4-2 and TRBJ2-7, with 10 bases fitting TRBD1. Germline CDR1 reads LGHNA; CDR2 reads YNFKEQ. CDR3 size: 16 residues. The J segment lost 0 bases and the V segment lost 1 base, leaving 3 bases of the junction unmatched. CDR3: CASSQGRTGGSYEQYF. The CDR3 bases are TGTGCCAGCAGCCAAGGGAGGACAGGGGGCTCCTACGAGCAGTACTTC.

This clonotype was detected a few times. The CDR3 DNA is TGCGCCAGCAGCTTGGGCGGAGCGGATGAGCAGTTCTTC. It is translated as CASSLGGADEQFF. V gene TRBV5-1 combines with J gene TRBJ2-1; maybe TRBD2 (5 bases). This CDR3 region has 13 residues. V was cut by 0 bases and J by 8 bases, with 9 bases left in between. CDR1 is SGHRS, CDR2 YFSETQ, per germline.

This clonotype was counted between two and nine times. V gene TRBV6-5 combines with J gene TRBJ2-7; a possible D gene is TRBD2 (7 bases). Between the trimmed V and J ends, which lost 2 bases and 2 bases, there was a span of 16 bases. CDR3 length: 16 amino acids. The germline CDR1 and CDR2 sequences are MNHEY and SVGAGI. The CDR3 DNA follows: TGTGCCAGCAGTTACAACCCTACAGGGAGGGCCTACGAGCAGTACTTC. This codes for CASSYNPTGRAYEQYF.

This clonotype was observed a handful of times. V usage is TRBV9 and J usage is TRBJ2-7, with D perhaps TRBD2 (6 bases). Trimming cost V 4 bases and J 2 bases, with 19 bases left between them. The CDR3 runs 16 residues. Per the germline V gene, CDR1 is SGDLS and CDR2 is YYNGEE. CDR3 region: CASSSDIAVPPYEQYF. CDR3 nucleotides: TGTGCCAGCAGCTCAGATATAGCGGTCCCTCCCTACGAGCAGTACTTC.